These 11 T cell receptor beta chains came from one sample sequenced in a study of shared clonotypes between healthy human individuals. The data were produced by immunoSEQ multiplex PCR, yet TCRdb's version contains in-frame clones alone and is incomplete. The sample contains around 600,000 clones, about 95% of which appear only once. Positive CCR7 selection of CD45RO-negative cells yielded the naive CD8 cells, and terminally differentiated effector memory CD45RA+ cells were excluded. Sequencing was done on a sample of naive CD8+ T cells sorted from blood. These receptors were taken from a woman aged 25 to 39 in good health.

The chain recombines TRBV7-2 with TRBJ2-3; maybe TRBD2 (6 bases). The CDR3 covers 18 residues. Trimming cost V 1 base and J 2 bases, with 19 bases left between them. CDR1 SGHTA and CDR2 FQGNSA come from the germline V gene. The CDR3 coding sequence is TGTGCCAGCAGCTTAGGGTTACCCGGGACTTTCAACACAGATACGCAGTATTTT. It specifies CASSLGLPGTFNTDTQYF.

V is TRBV29-1 and J is TRBJ2-5; 9 nucleotides agree with TRBD1. The closer fit of TRBJ2-7 to the DNA end suggests the J call may be wrong. The CDR3 contains 14 residues. Germline CDR1 reads SQVTM; CDR2 reads ANQGSEA. The CDR3 bases are TGCAGCGTTGACCTGAGGGGACAGGGCTACGAGCAGTACTTC. It translates to CSVDLRGQGYEQYF.

The rearrangement links TRBV27 to TRBJ2-3; 14 bases are a match to TRBD2. Germline V gene sequence: CDR1 MNHEY, CDR2 SMNVEV (reference sequence). The CDR3 spans 16 residues. J was trimmed by 3 bases and V by 5 bases; bases with no gene match: 4. CDR3 protein: CASSPGLAGGTDTQYF. In nucleotides, the CDR3 is TGTGCCAGCAGTCCAGGACTAGCGGGAGGAACAGATACGCAGTATTTT.

The chain uses TRBV27 and TRBJ1-1, with D possibly TRBD1 on 5 matching bases. The CDR3 covers 14 residues. Germline CDR1 MNHEY, CDR2 SMNVEV (reference sequence). V was trimmed by 2 bases and J by 0 bases, leaving 7 bases between them. CDR3 nucleotides: TGTGCCAGCAGTTTACCAGGGATGAACACTGAAGCTTTCTTT. Translated: CASSLPGMNTEAFF.

The V call is TRBV29-1, the J call TRBJ1-2; D gene ambiguous. CDR3 size: 12 residues. V shed 4 bases and J shed 1 base, with 7 bases lying between them. The germline V gene encodes CDR1 SQVTM and CDR2 ANQGSEA. In DNA, the CDR3 is TGCAGCGTTGTAGAGAGTAACTATGGCTACACCTTC. Translating gives CSVVESNYGYTF.

The chain couples TRBV28 to TRBJ2-1, with TRBD1 matching over 7 bases. The germline gives CDR1 MDHEN, CDR2 SYDVKM. The CDR3 contains 17 residues. Unmatched junction bases numbered 13, after V lost 3 bases and J lost 5 bases. CDR3 sequence: CASSFRLGTDLNNEQFF. The CDR3 nucleotides read TGTGCCAGCAGTTTTCGTCTGGGGACAGATCTCAACAATGAGCAGTTCTTC. The full variable domain, with the rest looked up from reference TRBV28 and TRBJ2-1, is DVKVTQSSRYLVKRTGEKVFLECVQDMDHENMFWYRQDPGLGLRLIYFSYDVKMKEKGDIPEGYSVSREKKERFSLILESASTNQTSMYLCASSFRLGTDLNNEQFFGPGTRLTVL.

This clone occurred once. This rearrangement joins TRBV19 to TRBJ2-1, with a possible D match to TRBD2 (6 bases). Germline CDR1 is LNHDA and CDR2 is SQIVND (reference sequence). V lost 7 bases and J 0 bases, leaving 16 bases between the germline ends. The CDR3 totals 16 residues. The CDR3 coding sequence is TGTGCCAGTACCAATGGCGGGATTAGCTCCTACAATGAGCAGTTCTTC. Its protein product is CASTNGGISSYNEQFF.

This chain connects TRBV15 to TRBJ1-2; D might be TRBD1 (5 bases). CDR3 length equals 13 residues. The germline gives CDR1 LNHNV, CDR2 YYDKDF (reference sequence). The V gene lost 5 bases and the J gene lost 4 bases, with 11 bases spanning the gap. In nucleotides, the CDR3 is TGTGCCACCAGCGCACGGGACCTCTATGGCTACACCTTC. Translation: CATSARDLYGYTF.

The V call is TRBV10-3, the J call TRBJ2-5; D is undetermined. V was trimmed by 0 bases and J by 5 bases, leaving 10 bases between them. Germline CDR1 is ENHRY and CDR2 is SYGVKD. This CDR3 comprises 14 residues. DNA of the CDR3: TGTGCCATCAGTGAGTCGGTCCAGGTGGAGACCCAGTACTTC. Translating gives CAISESVQVETQYF.

The V call is TRBV5-4, the J call TRBJ2-3; 7 positions match TRBD2. This CDR3 comprises 15 residues. Germline trimming cut 2 bases from V and 2 bases from J; bases unmatched to any gene: 5. Germline V gene sequence: CDR1 SGHNT, CDR2 YYREEE (reference sequence). CDR3 DNA: TGTGCCAGCAGCTTATCTAGCGGTAACACAGATACGCAGTATTTT. This codes for CASSLSSGNTDTQYF.

This sequence joins TRBV5-6 and TRBJ1-1; maybe TRBD1 (5 bases). Germline loops: CDR1 SGHDT, CDR2 YYEEEE. CDR3 size: 13 residues. Trimming took off 3 bases at V and 10 bases at J, with 16 bases between the two ends. The CDR3 sequence is CASSSDSSYAAFF. CDR3 sequence (DNA): TGTGCCAGCAGCTCCGACAGCTCTTACGCAGCTTTCTTT.